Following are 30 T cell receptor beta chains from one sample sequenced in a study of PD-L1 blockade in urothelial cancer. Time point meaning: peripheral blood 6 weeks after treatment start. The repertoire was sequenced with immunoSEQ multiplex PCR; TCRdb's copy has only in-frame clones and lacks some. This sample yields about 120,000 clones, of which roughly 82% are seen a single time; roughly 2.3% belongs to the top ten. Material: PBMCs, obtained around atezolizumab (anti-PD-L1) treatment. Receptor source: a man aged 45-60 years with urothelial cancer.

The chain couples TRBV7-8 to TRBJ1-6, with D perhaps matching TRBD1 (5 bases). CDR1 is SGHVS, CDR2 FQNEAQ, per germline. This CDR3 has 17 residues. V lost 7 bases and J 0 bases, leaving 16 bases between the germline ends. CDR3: CASTPADTNSYNSPLHF. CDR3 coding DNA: TGTGCCAGCACCCCGGCGGACACCAACTCCTATAATTCACCCCTCCACTTT.

The CDR3 region has the DNA TGTGCCAGCTCACCGAAGGAGCAGGGGAGAAACACTGAAGCTTTCTTT. Translated, it gives CASSPKEQGRNTEAFF. V usage is TRBV18 and J usage is TRBJ1-1; a possible D gene is TRBD1 (6 bases). Germline CDR1 and CDR2: KGHSH and LQKENI. V shed 3 bases and J shed 2 bases, with 16 bases lying between them. The CDR3 loop spans 16 amino acids. Full variable domain (outside the CDR3, taken from reference TRBV18 and TRBJ1-1): NAGVMQNPRHLVRRRGQEARLRCSPMKGHSHVYWYRQLPEEGLKFMVYLQKENIIDESGMPKERFSAEFPKEGPSILRIQQVVRGDSAAYFCASSPKEQGRNTEAFFGQGTRLTVV.

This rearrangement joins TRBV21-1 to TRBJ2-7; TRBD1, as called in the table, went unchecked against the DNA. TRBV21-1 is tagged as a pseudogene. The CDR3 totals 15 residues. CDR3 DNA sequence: TGTGCCAGCAGCACCGAGACAGGTTGGGGGTACGAGCAGTACTTC. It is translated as CASSTETGWGYEQYF.

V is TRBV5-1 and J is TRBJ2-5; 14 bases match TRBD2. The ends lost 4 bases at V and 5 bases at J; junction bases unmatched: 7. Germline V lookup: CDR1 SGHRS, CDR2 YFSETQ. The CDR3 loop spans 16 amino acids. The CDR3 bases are TGCGCCAGCAGCCCGGGACTAGCGGGAGTTTGGGAGACCCAGTACTTC. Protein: CASSPGLAGVWETQYF.

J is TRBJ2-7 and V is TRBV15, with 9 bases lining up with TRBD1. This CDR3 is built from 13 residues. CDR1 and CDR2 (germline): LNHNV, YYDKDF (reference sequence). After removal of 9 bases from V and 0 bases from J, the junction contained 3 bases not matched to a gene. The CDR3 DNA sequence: TGTGCCACTGGGACAGGGCTCTCCTACGAGCAGTACTTC. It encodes CATGTGLSYEQYF.

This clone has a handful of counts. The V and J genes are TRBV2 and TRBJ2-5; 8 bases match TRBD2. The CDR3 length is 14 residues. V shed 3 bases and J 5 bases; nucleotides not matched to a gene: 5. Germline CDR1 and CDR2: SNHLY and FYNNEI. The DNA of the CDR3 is TGTGCCAGCAGTGATTGGCTAGCGGGCGAGACCCAGTACTTC. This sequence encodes CASSDWLAGETQYF.

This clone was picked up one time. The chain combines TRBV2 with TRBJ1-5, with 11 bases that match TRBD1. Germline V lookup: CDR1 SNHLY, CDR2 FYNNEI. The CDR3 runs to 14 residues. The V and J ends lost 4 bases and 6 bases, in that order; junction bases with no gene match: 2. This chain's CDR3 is CASSGTGGAQPQHF. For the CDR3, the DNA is TGTGCCAGCAGTGGGACAGGGGGCGCTCAGCCCCAGCATTTT. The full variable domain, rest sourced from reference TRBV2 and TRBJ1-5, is EPEVTQTPSHQVTQMGQEVILRCVPISNHLYFYWYRQILGQKVEFLVSFYNNEISEKSEIFDDQFSVERPDGSNFTLKIRSTKLEDSAMYFCASSGTGGAQPQHFGDGTRLSIL.

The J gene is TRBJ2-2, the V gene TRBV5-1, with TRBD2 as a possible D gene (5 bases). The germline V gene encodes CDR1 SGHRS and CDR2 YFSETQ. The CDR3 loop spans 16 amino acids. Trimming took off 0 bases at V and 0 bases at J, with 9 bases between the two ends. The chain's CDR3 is CASSLGTGSNTGELFF. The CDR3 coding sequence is TGCGCCAGCAGCTTGGGAACGGGATCGAACACCGGGGAGCTGTTTTTT. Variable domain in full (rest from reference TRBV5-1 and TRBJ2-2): KAGVTQTPRYLIKTRGQQVTLSCSPISGHRSVSWYQQTPGQGLQFLFEYFSETQRNKGNFPGRFSGRQFSNSRSEMNVSTLELGDSALYLCASSLGTGSNTGELFFGEGSRLTVL.

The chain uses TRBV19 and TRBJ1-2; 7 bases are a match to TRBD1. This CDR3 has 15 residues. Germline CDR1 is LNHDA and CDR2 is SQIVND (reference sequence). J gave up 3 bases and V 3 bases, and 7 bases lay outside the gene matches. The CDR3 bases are TGTGCCAGTAGTATCCCCCGGGACAGTTACTATGGCTACACCTTC. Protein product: CASSIPRDSYYGYTF.

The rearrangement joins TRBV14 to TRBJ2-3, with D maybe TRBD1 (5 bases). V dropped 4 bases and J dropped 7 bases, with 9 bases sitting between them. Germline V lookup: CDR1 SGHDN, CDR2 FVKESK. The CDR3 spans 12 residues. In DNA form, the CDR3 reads TGTGCCAGCAGCCTAGGACACTATACGCAGTATTTT. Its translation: CASSLGHYTQYF. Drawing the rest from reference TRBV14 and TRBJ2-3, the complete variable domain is EAGVTQFPSHSVIEKGQTVTLRCDPISGHDNLYWYRRVMGKEIKFLLHFVKESKQDESGMPNNRFLAERTGGTYSTLKVQPAELEDSGVYFCASSLGHYTQYFGPGTRLTVL.

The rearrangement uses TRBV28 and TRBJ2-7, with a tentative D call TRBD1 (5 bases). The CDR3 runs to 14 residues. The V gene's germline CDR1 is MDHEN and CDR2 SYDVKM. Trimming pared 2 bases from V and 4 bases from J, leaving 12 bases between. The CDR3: CASSLGQGRYEQYF. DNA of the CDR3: TGTGCCAGCAGTTTAGGGCAGGGCAGGTACGAGCAGTACTTC. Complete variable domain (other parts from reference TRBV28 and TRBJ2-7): DVKVTQSSRYLVKRTGEKVFLECVQDMDHENMFWYRQDPGLGLRLIYFSYDVKMKEKGDIPEGYSVSREKKERFSLILESASTNQTSMYLCASSLGQGRYEQYFGPGTRLTVT.

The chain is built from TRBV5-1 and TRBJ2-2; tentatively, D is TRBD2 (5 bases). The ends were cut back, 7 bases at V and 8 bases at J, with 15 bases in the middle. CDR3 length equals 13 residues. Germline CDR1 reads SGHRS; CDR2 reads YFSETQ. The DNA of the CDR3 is TGCGCCAGCTGGGAGCCCAATGTGGGGGAGCTGTTTTTT. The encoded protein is CASWEPNVGELFF. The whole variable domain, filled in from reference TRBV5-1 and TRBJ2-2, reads KAGVTQTPRYLIKTRGQQVTLSCSPISGHRSVSWYQQTPGQGLQFLFEYFSETQRNKGNFPGRFSGRQFSNSRSEMNVSTLELGDSALYLCASWEPNVGELFFGEGSRLTVL.

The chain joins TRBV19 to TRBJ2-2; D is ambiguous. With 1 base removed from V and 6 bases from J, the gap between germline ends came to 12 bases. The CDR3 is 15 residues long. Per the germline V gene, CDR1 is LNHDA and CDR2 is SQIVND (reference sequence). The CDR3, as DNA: TGTGCCAGTAGTATAGGTGGTAGCCTTCCCGGGGAGCTGTTTTTT. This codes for CASSIGGSLPGELFF.

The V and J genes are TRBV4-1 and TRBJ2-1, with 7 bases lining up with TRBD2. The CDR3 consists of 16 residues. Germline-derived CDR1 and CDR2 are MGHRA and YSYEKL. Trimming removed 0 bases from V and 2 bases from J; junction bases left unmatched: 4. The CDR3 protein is CASSQDSSGAYNEQFF. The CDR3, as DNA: TGCGCCAGCAGCCAAGATTCTAGCGGAGCCTACAATGAGCAGTTCTTC.

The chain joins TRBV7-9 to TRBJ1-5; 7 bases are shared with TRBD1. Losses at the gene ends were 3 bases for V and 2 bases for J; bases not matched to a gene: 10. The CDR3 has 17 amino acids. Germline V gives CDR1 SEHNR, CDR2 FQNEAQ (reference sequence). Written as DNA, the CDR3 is TGTGCCAGCAGCTTGAGTTATACCGGGACAGGCAATCAGCCCCAGCATTTT. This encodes CASSLSYTGTGNQPQHF.

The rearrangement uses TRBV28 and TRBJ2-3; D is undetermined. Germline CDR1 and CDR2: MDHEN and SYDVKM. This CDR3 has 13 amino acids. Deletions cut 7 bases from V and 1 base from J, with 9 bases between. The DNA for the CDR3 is TGTGCCAGCATTAGTGGTGGCACAGATACGCAGTATTTT. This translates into CASISGGTDTQYF.

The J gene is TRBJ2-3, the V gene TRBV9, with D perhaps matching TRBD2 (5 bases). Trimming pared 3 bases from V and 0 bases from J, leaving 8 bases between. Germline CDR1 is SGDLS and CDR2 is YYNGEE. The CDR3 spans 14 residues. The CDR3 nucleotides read TGTGCCAGCAGCGCTCGCGGGAGCACAGATACGCAGTATTTT. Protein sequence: CASSARGSTDTQYF.

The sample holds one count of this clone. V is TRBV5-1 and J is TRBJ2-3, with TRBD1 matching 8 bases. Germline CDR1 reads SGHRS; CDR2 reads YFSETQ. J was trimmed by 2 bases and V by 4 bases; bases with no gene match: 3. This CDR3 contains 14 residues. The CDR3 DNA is TGCGCCAGCAGCGCGGGACAGGACACAGATACGCAGTATTTT. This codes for CASSAGQDTDTQYF.

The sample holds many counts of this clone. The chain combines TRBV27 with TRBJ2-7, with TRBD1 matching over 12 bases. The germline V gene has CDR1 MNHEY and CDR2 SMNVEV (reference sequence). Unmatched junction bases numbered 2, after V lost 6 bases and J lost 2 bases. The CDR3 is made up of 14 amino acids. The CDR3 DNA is TGTGCCAGCAGGAGGGACAGGGGGCCCTACGAGCAGTACTTC. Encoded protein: CASRRDRGPYEQYF.

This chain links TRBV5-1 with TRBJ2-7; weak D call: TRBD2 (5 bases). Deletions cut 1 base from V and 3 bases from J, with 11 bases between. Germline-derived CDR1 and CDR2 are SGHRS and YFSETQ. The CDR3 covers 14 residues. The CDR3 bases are TGCGCCAGCAGCTTGAGCGGATATCTCTACGAGCAGTACTTC. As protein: CASSLSGYLYEQYF.

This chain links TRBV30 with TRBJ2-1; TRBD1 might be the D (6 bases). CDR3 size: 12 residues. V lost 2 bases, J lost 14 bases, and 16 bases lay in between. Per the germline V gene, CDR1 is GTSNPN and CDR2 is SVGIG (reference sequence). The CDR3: CAWSLGQGTKFF. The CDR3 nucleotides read TGTGCCTGGAGTCTGGGACAAGGAACGAAGTTCTTC.

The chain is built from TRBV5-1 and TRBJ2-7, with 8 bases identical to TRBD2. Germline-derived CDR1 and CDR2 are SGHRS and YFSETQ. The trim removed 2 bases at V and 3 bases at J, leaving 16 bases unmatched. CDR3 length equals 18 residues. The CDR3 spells CASSLSPLLGREVYEQYF. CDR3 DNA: TGCGCCAGCAGCTTAAGTCCACTACTAGGGCGGGAGGTCTACGAGCAGTACTTC.

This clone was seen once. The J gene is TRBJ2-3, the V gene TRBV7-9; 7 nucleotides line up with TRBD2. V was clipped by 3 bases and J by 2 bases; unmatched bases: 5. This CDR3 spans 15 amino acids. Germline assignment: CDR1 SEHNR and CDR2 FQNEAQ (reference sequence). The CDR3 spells CASSLASGLTDTQYF. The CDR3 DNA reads TGTGCCAGCAGCTTGGCTAGCGGTCTCACAGATACGCAGTATTTT.

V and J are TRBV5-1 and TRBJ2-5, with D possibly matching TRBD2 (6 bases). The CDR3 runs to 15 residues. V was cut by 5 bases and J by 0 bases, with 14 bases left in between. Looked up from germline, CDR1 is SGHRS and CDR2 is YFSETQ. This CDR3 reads CASREGGLYQETQYF. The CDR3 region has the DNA TGCGCCAGCAGGGAGGGCGGGCTGTACCAAGAGACCCAGTACTTC.

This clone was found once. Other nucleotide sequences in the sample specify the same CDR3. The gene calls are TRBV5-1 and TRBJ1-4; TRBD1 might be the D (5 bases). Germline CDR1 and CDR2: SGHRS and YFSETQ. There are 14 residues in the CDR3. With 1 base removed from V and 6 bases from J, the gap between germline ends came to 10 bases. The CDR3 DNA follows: TGCGCCAGCAGCTTGAAGGGGCAGGATGAAAAACTGTTTTTT. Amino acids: CASSLKGQDEKLFF. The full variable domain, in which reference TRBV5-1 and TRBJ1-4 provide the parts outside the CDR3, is KAGVTQTPRYLIKTRGQQVTLSCSPISGHRSVSWYQQTPGQGLQFLFEYFSETQRNKGNFPGRFSGRQFSNSRSEMNVSTLELGDSALYLCASSLKGQDEKLFFGSGTQLSVL.

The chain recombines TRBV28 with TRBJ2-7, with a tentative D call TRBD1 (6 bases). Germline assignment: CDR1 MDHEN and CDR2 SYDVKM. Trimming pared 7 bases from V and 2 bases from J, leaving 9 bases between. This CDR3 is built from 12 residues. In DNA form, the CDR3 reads TGTGCCAGCACCGGGACAACCTACGAGCAGTACTTC. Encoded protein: CASTGTTYEQYF.

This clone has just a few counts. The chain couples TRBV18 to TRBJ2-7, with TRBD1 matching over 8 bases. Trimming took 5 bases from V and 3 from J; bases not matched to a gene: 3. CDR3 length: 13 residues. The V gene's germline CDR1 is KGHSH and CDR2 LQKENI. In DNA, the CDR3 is TGTGCCAGCTCATATGGGACAGGCTACGAGCAGTACTTC. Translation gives CASSYGTGYEQYF.

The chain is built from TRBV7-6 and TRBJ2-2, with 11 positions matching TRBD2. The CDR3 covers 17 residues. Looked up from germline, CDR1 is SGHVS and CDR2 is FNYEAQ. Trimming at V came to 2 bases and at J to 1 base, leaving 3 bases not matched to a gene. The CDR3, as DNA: TGTGCCAGCAGCTTACAGACTAGCGGGATGAACACCGGGGAGCTGTTTTTT. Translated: CASSLQTSGMNTGELFF.

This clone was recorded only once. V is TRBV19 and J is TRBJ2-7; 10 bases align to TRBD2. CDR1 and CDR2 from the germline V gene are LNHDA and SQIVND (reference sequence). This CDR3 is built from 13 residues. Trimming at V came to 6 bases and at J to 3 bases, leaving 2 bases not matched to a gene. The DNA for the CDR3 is TGTGCCAGTAGGAGGACTAGCGGCTACGAGCAGTACTTC. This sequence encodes CASRRTSGYEQYF. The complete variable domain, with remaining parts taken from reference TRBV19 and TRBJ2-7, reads DGGITQSPKYLFRKEGQNVTLSCEQNLNHDAMYWYRQDPGQGLRLIYYSQIVNDFQKGDIAEGYSVSREKKESFPLTVTSAQKNPTAFYLCASRRTSGYEQYFGPGTRLTVT.

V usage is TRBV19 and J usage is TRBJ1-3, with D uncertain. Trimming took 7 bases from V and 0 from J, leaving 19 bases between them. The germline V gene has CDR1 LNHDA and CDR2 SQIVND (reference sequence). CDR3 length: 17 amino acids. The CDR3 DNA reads TGTGCCAGTACCTCCATGGACCGGGGTCGCTCTGGAAACACCATATATTTT. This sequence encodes CASTSMDRGRSGNTIYF.